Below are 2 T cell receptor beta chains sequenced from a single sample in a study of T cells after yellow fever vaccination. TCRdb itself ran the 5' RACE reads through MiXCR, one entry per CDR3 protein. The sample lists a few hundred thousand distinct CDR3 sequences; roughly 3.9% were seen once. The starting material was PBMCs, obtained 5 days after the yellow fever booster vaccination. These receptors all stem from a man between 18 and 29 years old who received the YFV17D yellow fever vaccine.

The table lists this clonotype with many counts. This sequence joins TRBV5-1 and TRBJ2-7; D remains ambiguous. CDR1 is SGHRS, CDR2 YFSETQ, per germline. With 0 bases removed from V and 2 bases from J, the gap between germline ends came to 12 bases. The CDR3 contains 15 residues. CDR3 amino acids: CASSLGRALTYEQYF. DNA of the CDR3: TGCGCCAGCAGCTTGGGAAGGGCCCTAACCTACGAGCAGTACTTC.

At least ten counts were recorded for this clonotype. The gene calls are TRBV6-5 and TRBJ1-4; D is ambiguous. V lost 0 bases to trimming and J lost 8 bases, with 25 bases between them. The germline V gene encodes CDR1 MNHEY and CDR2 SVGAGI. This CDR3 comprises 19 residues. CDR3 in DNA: TGTGCCAGCAGTTACTCTTCTCCGGGCCCCCATCGTTCTGGGGAAAAACTGTTTTTT. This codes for CASSYSSPGPHRSGEKLFF.